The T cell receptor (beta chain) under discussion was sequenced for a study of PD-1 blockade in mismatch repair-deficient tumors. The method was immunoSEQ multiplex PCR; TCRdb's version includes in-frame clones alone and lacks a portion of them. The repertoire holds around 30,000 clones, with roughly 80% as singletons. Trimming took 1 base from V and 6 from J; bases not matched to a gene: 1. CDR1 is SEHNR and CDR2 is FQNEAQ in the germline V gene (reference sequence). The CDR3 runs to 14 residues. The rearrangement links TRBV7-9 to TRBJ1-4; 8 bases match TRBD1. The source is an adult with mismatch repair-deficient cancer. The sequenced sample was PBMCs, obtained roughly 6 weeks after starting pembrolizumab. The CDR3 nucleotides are TGTGCCAGCAGCTTAGGGACAGGGCATGAAAAACTGTTTTTT. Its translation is CASSLGTGHEKLFF.